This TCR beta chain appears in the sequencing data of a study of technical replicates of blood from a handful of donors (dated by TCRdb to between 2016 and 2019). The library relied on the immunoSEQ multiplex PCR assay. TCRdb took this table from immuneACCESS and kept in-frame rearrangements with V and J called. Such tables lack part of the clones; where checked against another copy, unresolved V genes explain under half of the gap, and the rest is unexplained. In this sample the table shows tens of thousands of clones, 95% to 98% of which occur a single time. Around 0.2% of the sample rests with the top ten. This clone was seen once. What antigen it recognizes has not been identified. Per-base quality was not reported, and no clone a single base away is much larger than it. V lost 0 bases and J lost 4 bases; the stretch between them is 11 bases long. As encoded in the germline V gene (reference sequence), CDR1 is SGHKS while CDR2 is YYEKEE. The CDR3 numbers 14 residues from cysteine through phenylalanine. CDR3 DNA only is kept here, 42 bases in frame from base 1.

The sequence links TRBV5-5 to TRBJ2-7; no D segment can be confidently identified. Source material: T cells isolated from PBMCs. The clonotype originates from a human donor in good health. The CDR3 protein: CASSLVTPGYEQYF. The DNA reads TGTGCCAGCAGCTTGGTCACCCCCGGTTACGAGCAGTACTTC. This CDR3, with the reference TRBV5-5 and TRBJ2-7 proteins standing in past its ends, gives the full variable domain DAGVTQSPTHLIKTRGQQVTLRCSPISGHKSVSWYQQVLGQGPQFIFQYYEKEERGRGNFPDRFSARQFPNYSSELNVNALLLGDSALYLCASSLVTPGYEQYFGPGTRLTVT.